This T cell receptor beta chain was sequenced in a study of blood T cell repertoires in COVID-19. As for the study in general: Researchers got acute and convalescent COVID-19 samples from the United States, Italy and Spain. T cells, B-cell-depleted T cells, or PBMCs provided the cDNA or gDNA that served as material.

Data came from immunoSEQ multiplex PCR; TCRdb stores just in-frame clones and leaves some out. The data show 180,000 or so clones, around 85% seen once. V was pared by 0 bases and J by 5 bases, with 6 bases of the junction left unmatched. The CDR3 has 17 amino acids. Germline V gives CDR1 LGHDT, CDR2 YNNKEL (reference sequence). The J gene is TRBJ2-5, the V gene TRBV3-1 (or the pseudogene TRBV3-2); 13 bases are shared with TRBD2. This sequence originates from a woman aged 60 to 75 with acute or convalescent COVID-19. The sequencing input was peripheral blood. In nucleotides, the CDR3 is TGTGCCAGCAGCCAAGAGAGAGGACTAGCGGGAGCGGAGACCCAGTACTTC. Residues: CASSQERGLAGAETQYF.